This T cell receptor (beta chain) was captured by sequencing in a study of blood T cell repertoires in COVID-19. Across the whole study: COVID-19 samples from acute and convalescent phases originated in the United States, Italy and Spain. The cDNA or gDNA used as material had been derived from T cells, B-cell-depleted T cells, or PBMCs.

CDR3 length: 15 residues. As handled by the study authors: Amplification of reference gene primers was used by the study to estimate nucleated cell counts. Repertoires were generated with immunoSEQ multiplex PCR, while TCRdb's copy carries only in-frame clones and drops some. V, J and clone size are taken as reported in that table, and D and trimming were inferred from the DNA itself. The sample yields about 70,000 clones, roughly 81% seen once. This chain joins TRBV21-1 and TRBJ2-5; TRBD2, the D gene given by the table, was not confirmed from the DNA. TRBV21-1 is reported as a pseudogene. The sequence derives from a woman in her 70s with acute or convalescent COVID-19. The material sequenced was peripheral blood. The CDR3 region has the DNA TGTGCCAGCAGCCCGCGACTAGCGGGACAAGAGACCCAGTACTTC. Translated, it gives CASSPRLAGQETQYF.